The present entry profiles one T cell receptor (beta chain) with its context. Germline CDR1 is SGHRS and CDR2 is YFSETQ. V was clipped by 3 bases and J by 1 base, with 12 bases between them. The CDR3 is made up of 15 amino acids. TCRdb ran MiXCR on the 5' RACE reads and lists one entry per CDR3 protein. The sample has around 300,000 distinct CDR3 sequences, less than 25% seen once. The record originates from a study of CD8 T cells in ankylosing spondylitis. The chain uses TRBV5-1 and TRBJ2-3; the D is unclear. This TCR was recovered from a female donor with ankylosing spondylitis or in good health (not recorded which). The sample consisted of blood, either unsorted or a sorted T cell fraction (not recorded which). CDR3 DNA: TGCGCCAGCAGCTCAGGACGGTGGGGCACAGATACGCAGTATTTT. Translating gives CASSSGRWGTDTQYF. Looking up the rest from reference TRBV5-1 and TRBJ2-3 gives the full variable domain: KAGVTQTPRYLIKTRGQQVTLSCSPISGHRSVSWYQQTPGQGLQFLFEYFSETQRNKGNFPGRFSGRQFSNSRSEMNVSTLELGDSALYLCASSSGRWGTDTQYFGPGTRLTVL.